This T cell receptor beta chain was captured in a study of cytomegalovirus exposure and HLA in healthy donors. PCR used 60 Vbeta primers and 13 Jbeta primers. Generated by immunoSEQ multiplex PCR, the TCRdb table keeps only in-frame clones and is missing some. Of 150,000 to 200,000 clones listed, roughly four fifths are singletons. The source of this sequence is a woman under 30 in good health and CMV-seropositive. Sequenced: PBMCs.

CDR3 loop: CASSLAQGTGEQFF. CDR3 nucleotides: TGTGCCAGCAGCTTAGCCCAAGGGACAGGGGAGCAGTTCTTC. The chain links TRBV7-7 to TRBJ2-1; 9 nucleotides align to TRBD1. Germline V lookup: CDR1 SSHAT, CDR2 FNYEAQ (reference sequence). The length of the CDR3 is 14 residues. V was clipped by 0 bases and J by 10 bases; unmatched bases: 4.